The subject of this entry is one TCR beta chain. The target antigen is unknown. This sample is drawn from a study of beta chain features in type 1 diabetes. About 120 mL of blood, on average, came from one heparinised draw per donor. Every isolated RNA sample was fully reverse transcribed, so sequencing captured expressed TCRB transcripts. Libraries were prepared by immunoSEQ multiplex PCR; TCRdb keeps only in-frame clonotypes and omits some of them. The sample lists 350,000 or so clones; about 19% were seen once. Overall study results and limits: The similarity of naive, central memory and Treg TCRB repertoires appeared greater among patients than among healthy donors.

The junction had 1 base not matched to a gene; V was cut back by 5 bases and J by 5 bases. Germline CDR1 and CDR2: SQVTM and ANQGSEA. The CDR3 is made up of 11 amino acids. The sequence was obtained from a woman younger than 30 in good health. The sequencing input was naive CD4+ T cells from blood. The V gene is TRBV29-1, the J gene TRBJ1-2; 8 bases align to TRBD1. This chain's CDR3 is CSVTGGYGYTF. The CDR3, as DNA: TGCAGCGTTACAGGGGGGTATGGCTACACCTTC.